These 8 T cell receptor beta chains share one sample of origin, sequenced in a study of blood T cell repertoires in COVID-19. Profiled with immunoSEQ multiplex PCR; TCRdb holds only in-frame clones, not every one. The table has tens of thousands of clones, approximately 90% seen once. The sample was peripheral blood. The source is a woman aged 60 to 75 with acute or convalescent COVID-19.

The V gene is TRBV5-1, the J gene TRBJ1-1; D possibly corresponds to TRBD1 (6 bases). The CDR3 is made up of 13 amino acids. V was pared by 0 bases and J by 7 bases, with 10 bases between. Germline V gene data show CDR1 as SGHRS and CDR2 as YFSETQ. The CDR3 DNA follows: TGCGCCAGCAGCTTGGCTGGGGACATTGAAGCTTTCTTT. Amino acids: CASSLAGDIEAFF.

V and J are TRBV7-2 and TRBJ2-3, with 8 bases aligning to TRBD1. V trimming: 5 bases; J trimming: 4 bases; junction bases outside the gene matches: 8. Germline V gives CDR1 SGHTA, CDR2 FQGNSA. The CDR3 is 15 amino acids. Here the CDR3 reads CASSRTGNGADTQYF. The CDR3 nucleotides are TGTGCCAGCAGCCGGACAGGGAATGGAGCAGATACGCAGTATTTT.

The J gene is TRBJ2-7, the V gene TRBV28; 7 nucleotides align to TRBD2. Germline assignment: CDR1 MDHEN and CDR2 SYDVKM. The CDR3 runs 13 residues. The V gene end was trimmed by 7 bases and the J gene end by 4 bases; junction bases not matched to a gene: 7. The CDR3 coding sequence is TGTGCCAGCACGGGCGGGGGAGAGTACGAGCAGTACGTC. Residues: CASTGGGEYEQYV.

This clone was observed a single time. The chain joins TRBV7-2 to TRBJ2-1; 7 bases match TRBD2. Per germline, CDR1 SGHTA and CDR2 FQGNSA. This CDR3 is built from 18 residues. Germline trimming cut 5 bases from V and 6 bases from J; bases unmatched to any gene: 19. CDR3 in DNA: TGTGCCAGCAGCCAACCCTCAAGTCAGGAGGGGAGGGGCAATGAGCAGTTCTTC. Amino acids: CASSQPSSQEGRGNEQFF.

This chain uses TRBV3-1 (or the pseudogene TRBV3-2) with TRBJ1-1; no clear D gene. The CDR3 extends over 14 amino acids. Germline V gives CDR1 LGHDT, CDR2 YNNKEL (reference sequence). Deletions cut 4 bases from V and 1 base from J, with 10 bases between. The CDR3 reads CASSLSPRNTEAFF. Written as DNA, the CDR3 is TGTGCCAGCAGCCTCTCCCCCAGGAACACTGAAGCTTTCTTT.

The chain recombines TRBV28 with TRBJ1-1; possible D gene TRBD1, 6 bases. The CDR3 extends over 14 amino acids. Trimming took 5 bases from V and 3 from J, leaving 13 bases between them. Germline CDR1 reads MDHEN; CDR2 reads SYDVKM. As DNA, the CDR3 is TGTGCCAGCAGTGTACAGGGTAAGTACACTGAAGCTTTCTTT. This translates into CASSVQGKYTEAFF.

This clone came up once. This chain's CDR3 is CASSLEAGGGEQYV. The DNA for the CDR3 is TGCGCCAGCAGCTTGGAGGCGGGCGGGGGCGAGCAGTACGTC. This chain connects TRBV5-1 to TRBJ2-7; 7 bases agree with TRBD2. Trimming at V came to 0 bases and at J to 6 bases, leaving 6 bases not matched to a gene. Looked up from germline, CDR1 is SGHRS and CDR2 is YFSETQ. The CDR3 is made up of 14 amino acids.

V gene TRBV7-2 combines with J gene TRBJ1-3, with D uncertain. Germline V gene lookup returns CDR1 SGHTA and CDR2 FQGNSA. The CDR3 totals 14 residues. Trimming removed 1 base at V and 1 base at J, with 5 bases between. The CDR3 reads CASSLESSGNTIYF. CDR3 DNA: TGTGCCAGCAGCTTAGAATCTTCTGGAAACACCATATATTTT.